Here is one T cell receptor (beta chain) with its context. Its antigen is unidentified. This sample stems from a study of vaccination effects on CD4 cells after COVID-19. Once cultured for approximately ten days, the cells underwent separation to obtain CD4+ T cells. This CDR3 comprises 13 residues. V shed 11 bases and J 4 bases; nucleotides not matched to a gene: 6. CDR1 is MNHEY and CDR2 is SVGAGI in the germline V gene. Assay used: immunoSEQ multiplex PCR; TCRdb lists only in-frame clones, some missing. The sample has over 45,000 clones, about 74% seen once. Sample: CD4+ T cells from PBMCs cultured without peptide, taken before COVID-19 vaccination. This TCR was recovered from a human donor who received a COVID-19 vaccine. The rearrangement links TRBV6-5 to TRBJ1-4; 8 bases fit TRBD1. The CDR3, as DNA: TGTGCCCTAAGGGACAGGAATAATGAAAAACTGTTTTTT. Translation gives CALRDRNNEKLFF.